This TCR beta chain comes out of a study of shared clonotypes between healthy human individuals. Only Caucasian adults living in Nashville, Tennessee served as donors. About this clone itself: Its antigen is undetermined.

Genomic DNA from each subset was divided evenly over several immunoSEQ plates. Some clones are missing from TCRdb's copy, which holds only in-frame ones; the method was immunoSEQ multiplex PCR. The repertoire includes fewer than 1.6 million clones, approximately 98.5% of them detected once, and roughly 0.35% sits in the top ten. Per the germline V gene, CDR1 is SGDLS and CDR2 is YYNGEE. This CDR3 has 15 amino acids. The junction had 6 bases not matched to a gene; V was cut back by 4 bases and J by 1 base. Study-wide results and limits: Among non-shared clonotypes, generation probabilities were lower than among those shared by all four donors.

This clonotype was sampled from a man in his thirties or forties in good health. This chain uses TRBV9 with TRBJ2-7, with 9 bases aligning to TRBD1. The specimen sequenced was naive CD4+ T cells sorted from blood. As for subset: CD45RA+ positively selected. The CDR3 sequence is CASSPVGTGSYEQYF. In DNA, the CDR3 is TGTGCCAGCAGCCCCGTCGGGACAGGGTCCTACGAGCAGTACTTC.